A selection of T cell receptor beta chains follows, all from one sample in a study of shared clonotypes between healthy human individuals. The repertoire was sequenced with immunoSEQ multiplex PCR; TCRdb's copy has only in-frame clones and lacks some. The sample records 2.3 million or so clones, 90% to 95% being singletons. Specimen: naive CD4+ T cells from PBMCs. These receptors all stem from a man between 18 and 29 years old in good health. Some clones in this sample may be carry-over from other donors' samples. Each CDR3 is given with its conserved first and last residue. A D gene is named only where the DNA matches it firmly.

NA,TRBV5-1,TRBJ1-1,TGCGCCAGCAGTCCTCAGGGGCCCCCAACGAACACTGAAGCTTTCTTT,CASSPQGPPTNTEAFF
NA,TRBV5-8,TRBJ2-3,TGTGCCAGCAGTTACTTCGAGCGATCGCGGAGCACAGATACGCAGTATTTT,CASSYFERSRSTDTQYF
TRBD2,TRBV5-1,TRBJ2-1,TGCGCCAGCAGCTTGGAGGGCACTACTAGCGGGCGAAGCTCCTACAATGAGCAGTTCTTC,CASSLEGTTSGRSSYNEQFF
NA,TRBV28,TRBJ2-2,TGTGCCAGCACCCCCTTCGGCGGGGAGCTGTTTTTT,CASTPFGGELFF
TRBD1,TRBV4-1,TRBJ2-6,TGCGCCAGCAGCCGAAGCCGGGACAGGAGAAGCTCTGGGGCCAACGTCCTGACTTTC,CASSRSRDRRSSGANVLTF
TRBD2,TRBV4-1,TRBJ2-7,TGCGCCAGCAGCCAGGTACCCGGGACTATATTCTACGAGCAGTACTTC,CASSQVPGTIFYEQYF
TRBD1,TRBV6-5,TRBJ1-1,TGTGCCAGCAGCCGCGGACAGGGGGAAGCTTTCTTT,CASSRGQGEAFF
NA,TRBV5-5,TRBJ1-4,TGTGCCAGCAGCTTGGTTCTCGCCGAAAAACTGTTTTTT,CASSLVLAEKLFF
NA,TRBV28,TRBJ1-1,TGTGCCAGCAGTTTAATCGGCAGGGGCACTGAAGCTTTCTTT,CASSLIGRGTEAFF
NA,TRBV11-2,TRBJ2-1,TGTGCCAGCAGCTCTTTCCTAGGCTACAATGAGCAGTTCTTC,CASSSFLGYNEQFF
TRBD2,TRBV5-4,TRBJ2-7,TGTGCCAGCAGCCGGCAGAGCGGGGAGTACGAGCAGTACTTC,CASSRQSGEYEQYF
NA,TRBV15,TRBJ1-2,TGTGCCACCAGCCCCACCCAGGATCGTATCGGCTACACCTTC,CATSPTQDRIGYTF
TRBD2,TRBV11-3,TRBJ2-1,TGTGCCAGCAGCCCGAGCGGGGTTACCTACAATGAGCAGTTCTTC,CASSPSGVTYNEQFF
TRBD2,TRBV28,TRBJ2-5,TGTGCCAGCAGTTTTGGACTAGCGGGATATGCCGAGACCCAGTACTTC,CASSFGLAGYAETQYF
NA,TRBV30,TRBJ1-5,TGTGCCTGGAGTTTGGGCAGCTCTAGCAATCAGCCCCAGCATTTT,CAWSLGSSSNQPQHF
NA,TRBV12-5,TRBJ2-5,TGTGCTACCCATAGGAGAAGGGAAGAGACCCAGTACTTC,CATHRRREETQYF
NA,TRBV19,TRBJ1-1,TGTGCCAGTGCCCCGCGGGGGCGCGGACGGACTGAAGCTTTCTTT,CASAPRGRGRTEAFF
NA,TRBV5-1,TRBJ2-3,TGCGCCAGCAGGAGAGGCTCCACCACAGATACGCAGTATTTT,CASRRGSTTDTQYF
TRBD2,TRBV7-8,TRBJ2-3,TGTGCCAGCAGCTTATCCCAGGCGGGAGTTACAGATACGCAGTATTTT,CASSLSQAGVTDTQYF
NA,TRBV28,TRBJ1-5,TGTGCCAGCAGTTCCAATAGAGGACGGGGCAATCAGCCCCAGCATTTT,CASSSNRGRGNQPQHF
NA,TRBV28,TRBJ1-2,TGTGCCAGCAGTCCCGCCGGGACGGAGTCGTGGGGCTACACCTTC,CASSPAGTESWGYTF
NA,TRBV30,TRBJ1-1,TGTGCCTGGAGTGTCTCAGCAGCCTTGGAAGCTTTCTTT,CAWSVSAALEAFF
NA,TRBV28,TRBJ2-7,TGTGCCAGCACCAAGGGAGGGGGAGTCTACGAGCAGTACTTC,CASTKGGGVYEQYF
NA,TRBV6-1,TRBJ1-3,TGTGCCAGCAGTGAAGCCCCCAGCAGGCAGGGGAGATTTGGAAACACCATATATTTT,CASSEAPSRQGRFGNTIYF
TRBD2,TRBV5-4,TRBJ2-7,TGTGCCAGCAGCTCGACACTAGCGGGAGGTTCCGGCGAGCAGTACTTC,CASSSTLAGGSGEQYF
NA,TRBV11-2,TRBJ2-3,TGTGCCAGCAGCTCTCGGATAGGGGGCACAGATACGCAGTATTTT,CASSSRIGGTDTQYF
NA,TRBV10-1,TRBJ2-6,TGCGCCAGCAGTGAGTTTAGGTTCGTCAGGGAAAACTCTGGGGCCAACGTCCTGACTTTC,CASSEFRFVRENSGANVLTF
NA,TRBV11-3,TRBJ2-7,TGTGCCAGCAGCTTAAGACTGACATACGAGCAGTACTTC,CASSLRLTYEQYF
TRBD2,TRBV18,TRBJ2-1,TGTGCCAGCTCCTTCGGGACTAGCGGGCCGAATGAGCAGTTCTTC,CASSFGTSGPNEQFF
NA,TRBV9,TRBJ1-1,TGTGCCAGCAGCGGAGACCCGGGGGCCACTGAAGCTTTCTTT,CASSGDPGATEAFF
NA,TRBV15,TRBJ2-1,TGTGCCACCAGCCGGGGGGCGGGTCCAAACTACAATGAGCAGTTCTTC,CATSRGAGPNYNEQFF
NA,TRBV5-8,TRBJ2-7,TGTGCCAGCAGCCCCCCCAGGGAAAAGTCCTACGAGCAGTACTTC,CASSPPREKSYEQYF
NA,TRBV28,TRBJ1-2,TGTGCCAGCAGTTTATCGGGGGGCGCGAGCTATGGCTACACCTTC,CASSLSGGASYGYTF